This TCR beta chain was recovered during a study of OX40 agonist ivuxolimab in advanced cancers. Overall study: Ivuxolimab was administered intravenously to patients at 0.01 to 10 mg/kg every 2 weeks. Past anti-PD-1, anti-PD-L1 or anti-CTLA-4 therapy was accepted, and roughly 40% had received some. Study-wide results and caveats: Clonal expansion from baseline to week 6 occurred in both CD4+ and CD8+ T cells. The study found that CD8+ T cells averaged more expanded clones than CD4+.

Germline CDR1 is PRHDT and CDR2 is FYEKMQ (reference sequence). Deletions cut 3 bases from V and 0 bases from J, with 12 bases between. The CDR3 contains 15 residues. Using immunoSEQ multiplex PCR, the repertoire was profiled, and TCRdb retains in-frame clones only, with some absent. The table lists some 87,000 clones, roughly 88% of them singletons. The sample holds a few counts of this clone. Its specificity is unknown. The source is an adult with an advanced solid tumor such as melanoma, head and neck, liver or kidney cancer. The chain links TRBV13 to TRBJ2-7; perhaps TRBD2 as D (5 bases). The starting material was CD4+ or CD8+ T cells sorted from blood, obtained in a trial of the OX40 agonist ivuxolimab. CDR3 in amino acids: CASSLPRGSSYEQYF. The CDR3 DNA reads as TGTGCCAGCAGCTTGCCCCGGGGATCCTCCTACGAGCAGTACTTC.